The following is a T cell receptor (beta chain) sequence with its context. The germline V gene has CDR1 SGHNT and CDR2 YYREEE (reference sequence). This CDR3 region has 16 residues. The V gene lost 0 bases and the J gene lost 4 bases, with 14 bases spanning the gap. TCRdb's copy holds only in-frame clones and misses some; the assay was immunoSEQ multiplex PCR. The table includes 150,000 or so clones, 92% detected once. This sample was taken from a study of control samples from healthy donors and cancer patients. Sequenced material: blood. V is TRBV5-4 and J is TRBJ1-3; D is unclear. This sequence originates from a woman in her 50s in good health. The CDR3 nucleotides are TGTGCCAGCAGCTTGGGTGGGTCTAGTGCCGGAAACACCATATATTTT. Translated, it gives CASSLGGSSAGNTIYF.